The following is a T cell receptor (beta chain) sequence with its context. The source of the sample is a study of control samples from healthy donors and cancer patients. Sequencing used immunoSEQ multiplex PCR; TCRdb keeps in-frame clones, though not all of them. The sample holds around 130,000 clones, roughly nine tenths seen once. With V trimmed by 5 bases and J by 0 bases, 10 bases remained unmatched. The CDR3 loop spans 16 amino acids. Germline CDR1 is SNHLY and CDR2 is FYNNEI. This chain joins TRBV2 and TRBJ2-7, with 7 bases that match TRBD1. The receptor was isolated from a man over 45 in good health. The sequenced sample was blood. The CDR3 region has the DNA TGTGCCAGCAGTCGACCGGGACAGAAACTCTCCTACGAGCAGTACTTC. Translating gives CASSRPGQKLSYEQYF.